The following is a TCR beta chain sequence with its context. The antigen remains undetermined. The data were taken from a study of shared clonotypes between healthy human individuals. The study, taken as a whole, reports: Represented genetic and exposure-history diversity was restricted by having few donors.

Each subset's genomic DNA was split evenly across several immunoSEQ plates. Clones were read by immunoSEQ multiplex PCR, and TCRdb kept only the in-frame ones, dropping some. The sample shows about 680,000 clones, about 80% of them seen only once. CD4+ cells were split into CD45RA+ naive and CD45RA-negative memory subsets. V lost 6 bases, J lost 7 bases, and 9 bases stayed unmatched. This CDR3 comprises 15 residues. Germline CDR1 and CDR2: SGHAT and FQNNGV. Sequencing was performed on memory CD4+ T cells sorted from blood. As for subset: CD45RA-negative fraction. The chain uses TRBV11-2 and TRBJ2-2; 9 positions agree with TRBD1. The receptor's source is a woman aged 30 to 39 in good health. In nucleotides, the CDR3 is TGTGCCAGCAGTCCGGGACAGGGTATCTTCGGGGAGCTGTTTTTT. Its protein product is CASSPGQGIFGELFF.